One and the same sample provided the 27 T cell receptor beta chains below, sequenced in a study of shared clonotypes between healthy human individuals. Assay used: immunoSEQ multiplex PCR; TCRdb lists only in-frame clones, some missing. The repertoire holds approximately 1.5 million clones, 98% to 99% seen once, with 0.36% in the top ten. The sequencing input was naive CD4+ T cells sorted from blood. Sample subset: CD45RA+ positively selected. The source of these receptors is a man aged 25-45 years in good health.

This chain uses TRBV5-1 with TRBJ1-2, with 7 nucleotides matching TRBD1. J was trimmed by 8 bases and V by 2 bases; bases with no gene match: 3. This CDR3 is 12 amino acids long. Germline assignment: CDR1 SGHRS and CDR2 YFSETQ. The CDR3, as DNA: TGCGCCAGCAGCTTTACAGGGGCCGGCTACACCTTC. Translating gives CASSFTGAGYTF.

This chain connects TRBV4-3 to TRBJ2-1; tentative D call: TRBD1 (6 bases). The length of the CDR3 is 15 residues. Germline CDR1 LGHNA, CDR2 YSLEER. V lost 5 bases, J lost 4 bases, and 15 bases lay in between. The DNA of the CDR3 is TGCGCCAGCAGCGTCTTTCGGACAGATTACAATGAGCAGTTCTTC. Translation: CASSVFRTDYNEQFF.

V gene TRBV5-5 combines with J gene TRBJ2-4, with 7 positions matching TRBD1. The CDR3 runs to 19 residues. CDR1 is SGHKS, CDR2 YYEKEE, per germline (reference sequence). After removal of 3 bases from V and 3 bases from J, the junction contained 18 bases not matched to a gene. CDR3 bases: TGTGCCAGCAGCTATACTCCGAGGAAGGGGGCTATTGACAAAAACATTCAGTACTTC. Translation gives CASSYTPRKGAIDKNIQYF.

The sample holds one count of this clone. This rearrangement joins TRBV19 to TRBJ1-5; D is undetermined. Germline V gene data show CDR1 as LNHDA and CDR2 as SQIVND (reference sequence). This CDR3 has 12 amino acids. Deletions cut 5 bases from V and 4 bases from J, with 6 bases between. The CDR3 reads CASSLGNQPQHF. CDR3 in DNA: TGTGCCAGTAGTCTCGGGAATCAGCCCCAGCATTTT.

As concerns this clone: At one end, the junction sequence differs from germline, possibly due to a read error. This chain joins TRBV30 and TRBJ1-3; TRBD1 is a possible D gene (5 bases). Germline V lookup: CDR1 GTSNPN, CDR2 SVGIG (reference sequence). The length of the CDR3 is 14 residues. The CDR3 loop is CAWSKTVSGNTMYF. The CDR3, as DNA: TGTGCCTGGAGTAAGACAGTCTCTGGAAACACCATGTATTTT.

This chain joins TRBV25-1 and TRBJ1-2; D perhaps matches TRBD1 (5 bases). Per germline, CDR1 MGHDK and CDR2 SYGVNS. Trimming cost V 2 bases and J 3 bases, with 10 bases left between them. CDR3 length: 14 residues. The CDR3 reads CASSEAGWDYGYTF. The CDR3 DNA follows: TGTGCCAGCAGTGAAGCAGGGTGGGACTATGGCTACACCTTC.

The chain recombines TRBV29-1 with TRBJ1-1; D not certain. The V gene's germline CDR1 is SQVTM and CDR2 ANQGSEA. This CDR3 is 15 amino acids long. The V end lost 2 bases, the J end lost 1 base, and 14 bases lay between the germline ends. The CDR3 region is CSVESRLTGNTEAFF. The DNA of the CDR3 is TGCAGCGTTGAATCCAGGCTGACGGGGAACACTGAAGCTTTCTTT.

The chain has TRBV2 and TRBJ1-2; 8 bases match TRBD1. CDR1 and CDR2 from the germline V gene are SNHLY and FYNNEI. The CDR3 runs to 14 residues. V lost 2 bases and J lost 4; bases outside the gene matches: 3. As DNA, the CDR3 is TGTGCCAGCAGTGAATCGACAGGGGTCTATGGCTACACCTTC. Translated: CASSESTGVYGYTF.

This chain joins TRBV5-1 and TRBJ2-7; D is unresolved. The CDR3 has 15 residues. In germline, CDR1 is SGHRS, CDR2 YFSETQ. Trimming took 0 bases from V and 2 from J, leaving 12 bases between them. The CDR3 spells CASSLVSEIAYEQYF. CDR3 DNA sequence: TGCGCCAGCAGCTTGGTATCGGAGATCGCCTACGAGCAGTACTTC.

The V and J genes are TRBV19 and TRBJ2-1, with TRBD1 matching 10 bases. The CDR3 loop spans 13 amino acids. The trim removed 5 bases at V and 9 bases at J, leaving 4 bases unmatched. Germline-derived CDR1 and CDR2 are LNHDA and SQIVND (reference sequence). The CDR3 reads CASSPRDRGEQFF. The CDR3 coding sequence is TGTGCCAGTAGTCCCCGGGACAGGGGTGAGCAGTTCTTC.

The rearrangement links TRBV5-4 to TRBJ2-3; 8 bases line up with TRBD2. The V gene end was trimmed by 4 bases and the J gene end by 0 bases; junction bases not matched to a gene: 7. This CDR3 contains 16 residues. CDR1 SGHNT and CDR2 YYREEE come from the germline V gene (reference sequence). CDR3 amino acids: CASSPLTSGSTDTQYF. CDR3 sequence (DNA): TGTGCCAGCAGCCCCCTAACTAGCGGAAGCACAGATACGCAGTATTTT.

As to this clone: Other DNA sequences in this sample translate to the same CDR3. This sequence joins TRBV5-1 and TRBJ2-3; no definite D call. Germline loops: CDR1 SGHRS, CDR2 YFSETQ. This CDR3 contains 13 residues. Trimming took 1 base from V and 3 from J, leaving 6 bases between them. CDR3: CASSLTSTDTQYF. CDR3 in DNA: TGCGCCAGCAGCTTGACTTCTACAGATACGCAGTATTTT.

The CDR3: CASSSRDSRGLHEQFF. The DNA of the CDR3 is TGTGCCAGCAGCTCCCGAGATAGCAGGGGTCTACATGAGCAGTTCTTC. This rearrangement joins TRBV11-3 to TRBJ2-1; the D gene is possibly TRBD1 (6 bases). The ends were cut back, 4 bases at V and 8 bases at J, with 21 bases in the middle. Germline lookup yields CDR1 SGHNT and CDR2 YENEEA. The CDR3 contains 16 residues.

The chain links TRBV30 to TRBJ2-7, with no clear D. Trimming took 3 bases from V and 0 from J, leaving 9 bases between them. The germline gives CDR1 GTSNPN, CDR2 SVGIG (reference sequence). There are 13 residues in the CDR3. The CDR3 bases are TGTGCCTGGAGCAAGCCTAGCTCCTACGAGCAGTACTTC. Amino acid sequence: CAWSKPSSYEQYF.

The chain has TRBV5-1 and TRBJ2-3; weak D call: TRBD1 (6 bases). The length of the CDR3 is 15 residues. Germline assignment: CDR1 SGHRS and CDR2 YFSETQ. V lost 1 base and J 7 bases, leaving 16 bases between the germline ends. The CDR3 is CASSLMPEGVNTQYF. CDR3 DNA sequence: TGCGCCAGCAGCTTGATGCCAGAGGGGGTAAATACGCAGTATTTT.

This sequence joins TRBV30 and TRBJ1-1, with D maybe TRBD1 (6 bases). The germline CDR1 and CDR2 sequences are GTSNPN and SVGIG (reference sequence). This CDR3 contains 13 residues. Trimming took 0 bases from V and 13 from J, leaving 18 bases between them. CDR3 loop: CAWSVLWDGQYFF. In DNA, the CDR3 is TGTGCCTGGAGTGTACTCTGGGACGGACAGTATTTCTTT.

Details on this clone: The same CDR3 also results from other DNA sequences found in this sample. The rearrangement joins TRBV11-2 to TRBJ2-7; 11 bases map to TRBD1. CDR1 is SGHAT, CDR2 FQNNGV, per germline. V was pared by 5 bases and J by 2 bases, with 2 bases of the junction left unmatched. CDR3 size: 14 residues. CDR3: CASSQGQGAYEQYF. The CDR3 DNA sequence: TGTGCCAGCAGCCAGGGACAGGGGGCCTACGAGCAGTACTTC.

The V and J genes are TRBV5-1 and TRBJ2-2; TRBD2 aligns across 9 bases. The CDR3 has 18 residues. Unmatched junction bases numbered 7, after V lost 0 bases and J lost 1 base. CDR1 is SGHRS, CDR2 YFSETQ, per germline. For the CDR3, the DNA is TGCGCCAGCAGCTTGGCCAGACTAGCGGATCTGAACACCGGGGAGCTGTTTTTT. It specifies CASSLARLADLNTGELFF.

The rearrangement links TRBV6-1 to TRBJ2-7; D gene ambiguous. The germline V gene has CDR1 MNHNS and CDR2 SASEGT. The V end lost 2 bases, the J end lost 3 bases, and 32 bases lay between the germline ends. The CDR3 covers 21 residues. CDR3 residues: CASSEIPGRQPVHGSRYEQYF. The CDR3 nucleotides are TGTGCCAGCAGTGAAATTCCCGGTCGACAACCTGTCCACGGGTCCCGCTACGAGCAGTACTTC.

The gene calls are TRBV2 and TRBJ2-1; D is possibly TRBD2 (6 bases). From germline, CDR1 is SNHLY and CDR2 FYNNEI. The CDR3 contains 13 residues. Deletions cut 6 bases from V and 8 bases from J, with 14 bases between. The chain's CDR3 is CASRGGLPHEQFF. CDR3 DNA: TGTGCCAGCAGGGGGGGTCTGCCCCATGAGCAGTTCTTC.

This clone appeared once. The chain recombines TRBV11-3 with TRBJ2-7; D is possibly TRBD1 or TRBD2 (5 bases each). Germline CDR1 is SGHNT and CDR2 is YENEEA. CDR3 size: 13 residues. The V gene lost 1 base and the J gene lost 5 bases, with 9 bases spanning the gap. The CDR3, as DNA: TGTGCCAGCAGCTTAGCCGGGGACGACGAGCAGTACTTC. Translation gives CASSLAGDDEQYF.

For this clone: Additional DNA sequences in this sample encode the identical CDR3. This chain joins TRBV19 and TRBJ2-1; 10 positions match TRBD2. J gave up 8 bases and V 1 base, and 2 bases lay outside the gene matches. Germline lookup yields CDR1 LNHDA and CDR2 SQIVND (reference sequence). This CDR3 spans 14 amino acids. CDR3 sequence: CASSIGLAGDEQFF. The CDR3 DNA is TGTGCCAGTAGTATAGGACTAGCGGGTGATGAGCAGTTCTTC.

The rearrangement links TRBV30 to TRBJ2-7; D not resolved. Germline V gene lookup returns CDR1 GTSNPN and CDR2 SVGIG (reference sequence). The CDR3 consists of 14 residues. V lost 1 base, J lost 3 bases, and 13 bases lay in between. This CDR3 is CAWSATVTFYEQYF. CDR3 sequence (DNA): TGTGCCTGGAGTGCTACAGTGACTTTCTACGAGCAGTACTTC.

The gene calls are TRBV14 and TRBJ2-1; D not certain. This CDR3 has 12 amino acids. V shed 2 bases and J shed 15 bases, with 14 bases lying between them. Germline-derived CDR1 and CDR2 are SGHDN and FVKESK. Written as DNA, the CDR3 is TGTGCCAGCAGCCAAAAGACAAAGCCGCGGTTCTTC. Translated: CASSQKTKPRFF.

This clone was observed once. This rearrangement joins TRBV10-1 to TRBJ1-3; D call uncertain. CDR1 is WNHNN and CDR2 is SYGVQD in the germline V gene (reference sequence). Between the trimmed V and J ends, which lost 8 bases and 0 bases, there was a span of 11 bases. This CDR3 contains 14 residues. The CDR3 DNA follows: TGCGCCAGCGATCCCCAGGACTCTGGAAACACCATATATTTT. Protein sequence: CASDPQDSGNTIYF.

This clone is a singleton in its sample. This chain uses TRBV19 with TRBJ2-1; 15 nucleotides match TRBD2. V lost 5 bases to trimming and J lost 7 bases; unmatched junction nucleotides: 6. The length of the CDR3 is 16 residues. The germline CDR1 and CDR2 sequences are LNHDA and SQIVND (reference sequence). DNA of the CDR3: TGTGCCAGTAGTTTTTCCGGGACTAGCGGGAGGAATGAGCAGTTCTTC. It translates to CASSFSGTSGRNEQFF.

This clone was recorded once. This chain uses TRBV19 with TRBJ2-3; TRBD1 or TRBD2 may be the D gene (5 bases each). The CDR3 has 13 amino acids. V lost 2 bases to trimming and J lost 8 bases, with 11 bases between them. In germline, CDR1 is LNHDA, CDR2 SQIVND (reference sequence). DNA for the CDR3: TGTGCCAGTAGTATACCCCCCGGGGCTACGCAGTATTTT. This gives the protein CASSIPPGATQYF.